Listed below are T cell receptor beta chains from one sample, sequenced in a study of cytomegalovirus exposure and HLA in healthy donors. Some clones are missing from TCRdb's copy, which holds only in-frame ones; the method was immunoSEQ multiplex PCR. The sample shows about 120,000 clones, roughly 83% of them seen only once. Material: PBMCs. All receptors come from a man in his thirties or forties in good health and CMV-seropositive. CDR3s include the opening cysteine and the closing phenylalanine or tryptophan. The order of the fields is V gene, J gene, CDR3 protein.

v_call: TRBV30
j_call: TRBJ1-5
cdr3_aa: CAWSQSRVNQPQHF

v_call: TRBV5-1
j_call: TRBJ2-5
cdr3_aa: CASSLVGLADQETQYF

v_call: TRBV30
j_call: TRBJ2-3
cdr3_aa: CAWGDPYTDTQYF

v_call: TRBV28
j_call: TRBJ2-2
cdr3_aa: CASSPGTGHGELFF

v_call: TRBV12-5
j_call: TRBJ2-5
cdr3_aa: CASGLVRQGLFEQYF

v_call: TRBV28
j_call: TRBJ1-4
cdr3_aa: CASRITTATGLTNEKLFF

v_call: TRBV7-9
j_call: TRBJ1-2
cdr3_aa: CASSLARRGYSYTF

v_call: TRBV30
j_call: TRBJ1-6
cdr3_aa: CAWSLSWASPLHF

v_call: TRBV7-2
j_call: TRBJ1-4
cdr3_aa: CASSPGRDEKLFF

v_call: TRBV7-9
j_call: TRBJ1-6
cdr3_aa: CSSSRQDSPLHF

v_call: TRBV6-5
j_call: TRBJ2-6
cdr3_aa: CASSWGGSGANGLTF

v_call: TRBV10-3
j_call: TRBJ2-1
cdr3_aa: CASGRFGNEQFF

v_call: TRBV7-2
j_call: TRBJ2-7
cdr3_aa: CASSSRRGGEQYF

v_call: TRBV5-4
j_call: TRBJ1-2
cdr3_aa: CASRPGQGSNYGYTF

v_call: TRBV7-9
j_call: TRBJ1-4
cdr3_aa: CASKQGPSTNEKLFF

v_call: TRBV9
j_call: TRBJ2-4
cdr3_aa: CASSARRGGNIQYF

v_call: TRBV2
j_call: TRBJ1-2
cdr3_aa: CASAPGGTGGDLAGYTF